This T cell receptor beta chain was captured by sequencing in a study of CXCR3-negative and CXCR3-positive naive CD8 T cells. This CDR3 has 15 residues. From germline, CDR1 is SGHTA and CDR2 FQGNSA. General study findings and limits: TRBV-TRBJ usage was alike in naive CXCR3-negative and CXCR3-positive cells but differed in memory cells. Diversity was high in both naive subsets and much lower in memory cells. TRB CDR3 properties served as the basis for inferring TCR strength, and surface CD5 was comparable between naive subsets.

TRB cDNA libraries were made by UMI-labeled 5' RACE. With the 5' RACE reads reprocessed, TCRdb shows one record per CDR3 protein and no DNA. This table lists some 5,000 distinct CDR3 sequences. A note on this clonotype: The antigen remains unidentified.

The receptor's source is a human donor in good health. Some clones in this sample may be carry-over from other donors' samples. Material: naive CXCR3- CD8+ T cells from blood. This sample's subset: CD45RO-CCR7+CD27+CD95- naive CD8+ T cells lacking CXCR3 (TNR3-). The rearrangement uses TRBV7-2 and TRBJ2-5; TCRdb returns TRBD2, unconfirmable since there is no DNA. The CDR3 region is CASSTVAGGHETQYF.